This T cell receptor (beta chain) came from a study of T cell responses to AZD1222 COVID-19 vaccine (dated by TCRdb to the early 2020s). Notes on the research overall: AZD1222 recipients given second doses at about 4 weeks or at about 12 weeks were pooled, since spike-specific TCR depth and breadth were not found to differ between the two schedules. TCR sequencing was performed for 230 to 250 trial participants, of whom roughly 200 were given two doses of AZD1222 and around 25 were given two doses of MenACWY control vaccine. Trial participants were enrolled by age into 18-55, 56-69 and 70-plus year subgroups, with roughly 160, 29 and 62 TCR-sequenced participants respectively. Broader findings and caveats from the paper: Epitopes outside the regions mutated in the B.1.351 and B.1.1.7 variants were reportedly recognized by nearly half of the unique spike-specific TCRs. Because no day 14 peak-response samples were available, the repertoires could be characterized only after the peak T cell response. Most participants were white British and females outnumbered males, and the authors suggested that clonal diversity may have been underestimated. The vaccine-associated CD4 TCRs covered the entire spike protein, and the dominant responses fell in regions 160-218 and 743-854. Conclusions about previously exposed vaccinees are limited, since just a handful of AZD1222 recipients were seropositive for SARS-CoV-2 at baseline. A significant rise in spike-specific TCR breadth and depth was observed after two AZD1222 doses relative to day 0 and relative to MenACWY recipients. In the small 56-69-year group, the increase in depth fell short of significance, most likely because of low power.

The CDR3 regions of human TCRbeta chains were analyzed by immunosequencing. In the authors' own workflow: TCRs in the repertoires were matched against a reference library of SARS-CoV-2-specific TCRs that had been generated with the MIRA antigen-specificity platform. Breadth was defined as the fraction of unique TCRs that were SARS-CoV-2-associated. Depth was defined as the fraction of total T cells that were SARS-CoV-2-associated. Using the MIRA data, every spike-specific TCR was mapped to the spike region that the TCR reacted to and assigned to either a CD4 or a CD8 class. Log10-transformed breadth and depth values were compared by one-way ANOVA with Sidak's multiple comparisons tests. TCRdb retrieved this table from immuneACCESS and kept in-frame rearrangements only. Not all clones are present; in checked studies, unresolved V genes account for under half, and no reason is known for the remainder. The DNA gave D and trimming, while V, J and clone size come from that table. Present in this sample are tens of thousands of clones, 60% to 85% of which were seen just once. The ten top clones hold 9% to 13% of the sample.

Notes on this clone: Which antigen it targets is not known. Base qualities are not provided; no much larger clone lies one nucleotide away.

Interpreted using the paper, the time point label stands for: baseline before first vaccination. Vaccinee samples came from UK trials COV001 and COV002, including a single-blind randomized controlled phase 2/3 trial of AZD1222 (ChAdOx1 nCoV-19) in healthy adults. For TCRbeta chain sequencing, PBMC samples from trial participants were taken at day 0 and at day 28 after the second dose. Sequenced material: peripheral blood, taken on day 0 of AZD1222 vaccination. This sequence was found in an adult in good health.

The CDR3 region has the sequence CASSLSFFHTKDRGETQYF. DNA sequence: TGTGCCAGCAGTTTATCGTTTTTCCACACCAAAGACAGGGGAGAGACCCAGTACTTC. The chain couples TRBV27 to TRBJ2-5, and 8 bases in between align with TRBD1. The germline V gene (reference sequence) specifies MNHEY as CDR1 and SMNVEV as CDR2. At the junction V is shortened by 0 bases and J by 4 bases; bases outside the gene matches: 16. CDR3 length: 19 amino acids, cysteine to phenylalanine. Of all the DNA, just the CDR3 is kept, 57 bases in frame from base 1.